This is a list of T cell receptor beta chains from one sample in a study of regulatory T cells. The repertoire was sequenced with immunoSEQ multiplex PCR; TCRdb's copy has only in-frame clones and lacks some. The table includes 20,000 to 25,000 clones, roughly 93% detected once. Source material: CD8+ T cells sorted from blood. These receptors were taken from a child aged 2 to 9 with CD3G deficiency. Each CDR3 is given with its conserved first and last residue. The D gene is left open where the match is weak. Expanded clones are given a class, and other clones once, few, many or no size at all.

>TRBD2|15|TRBV28|TRBJ2-7|-
TGTGCCAGCAGTCCCCTAGCGGGAGGTTCGTACGAGCAGTACTTC
CASSPLAGGSYEQYF
>-|13|TRBV28|TRBJ2-7|-
TGTGCCAGCAGTTTCAGGGACAACTACGAGCAGTACTTC
CASSFRDNYEQYF
>-|13|TRBV5-5|TRBJ1-1|once
TGTGCCAGCAGCTTGGGCAGGGGAACTGAAGCTTTCTTT
CASSLGRGTEAFF
>-|17|TRBV28|TRBJ2-7|-
TGTGCCAGCAGTTTCCGAAGAGGGGCGGGGAGCTCCTACGAGCAGTACTTC
CASSFRRGAGSSYEQYF
>-|12|TRBV28|TRBJ2-7|-
TGTGCCAGCAGCAGGGGAATCTACGAGCAGTACTTC
CASSRGIYEQYF
>-|15|TRBV28|TRBJ1-1|once
TGTGCCAGCAGCCCGATGAAGGGGTTGAACACTGAAGCTTTCTTT
CASSPMKGLNTEAFF
>-|11|TRBV28|TRBJ2-1|-
TGTGCCAGCCAGAGCTACAATGAGCAGTTCTTC
CASQSYNEQFF
>TRBD1|17|TRBV28|TRBJ2-3|-
TGTGCCAGCAGTTTCTTGTCTGGGGACAGAAACACAGATACGCAGTATTTT
CASSFLSGDRNTDTQYF
>-|11|TRBV28|TRBJ1-1|-
TGTGCCAGCAGTTTCGGGACAGAAGCTTTCTTT
CASSFGTEAFF
>TRBD1|14|TRBV19|TRBJ1-1|-
TGTGCCAGTAGGAGGACAGGATTGAACACTGAAGCTTTCTTT
CASRRTGLNTEAFF
>TRBD2|15|TRBV7-9|TRBJ2-1|once
TGTGCCAGCAGCCCCCGGGAGGGCCTTTTCGATGAGCAGTTCTTC
CASSPREGLFDEQFF
>-|14|TRBV10-3|TRBJ2-7|-
TGTGCCATCAGTGAGTTAGGCAGGCAGTACGAGCAGTACTTC
CAISELGRQYEQYF
>-|11|TRBV7-9|TRBJ2-1|-
TGTGCCAGCAGCTGGGACAATGAGCAGTTCTTC
CASSWDNEQFF
>-|16|TRBV19|TRBJ2-7|-
TGTGCCAGTACCGAAGCCAGTGGGTATCCCCCCTACGAGCAGTACTTC
CASTEASGYPPYEQYF
>-|17|TRBV28|TRBJ1-5|-
TGTGCCAGCAGTTTATCCCAGGCCGGGGTCCCAGATTCCCCCCAGCATTTT
CASSLSQAGVPDSPQHF
>-|15|TRBV28|TRBJ2-7|few
TGTGCCAGCAGTTTATCGAGTAGGGGGGGGTACGAGCAGTACTTC
CASSLSSRGGYEQYF
>-|13|TRBV28|TRBJ2-7|-
TGTGCCAGCAGTTTCGGCGGGCCCTACGAGCAGTACTTC
CASSFGGPYEQYF
>TRBD1|14|TRBV5-1|TRBJ2-7|-
TGCGCCAGCAGCTGGGCCAGGGGGACCTACGAGCAGTACTTC
CASSWARGTYEQYF
>-|11|TRBV20-1|TRBJ2-3|-
TGCAGTGCTCCTTACTTTAAAACGCAGTATTTT
CSAPYFKTQYF
>TRBD1|15|TRBV28|TRBJ2-7|-
TGTGCCAGCAGGGACAGGGACCCGAGCTCCTACGAGCAGTACTTC
CASRDRDPSSYEQYF
>-|13|TRBV7-8|TRBJ2-7|-
TGTGCCAGCAGTTTATCAGGGACCTACGAGCAGTACTTC
CASSLSGTYEQYF
>-|13|TRBV28|TRBJ2-7|-
TGTGCCAGCAGTTCACGAAGGGCCTACGAGCAGTACTTC
CASSSRRAYEQYF
>TRBD2|14|TRBV11-2|TRBJ2-1|-
TGTGCCAGCAGCTTTACTAGCGGGAACTATGAGCAGTTCTTC
CASSFTSGNYEQFF
>TRBD2|16|TRBV4-1|TRBJ2-1|-
TGCGCCAGCAGCCAGGTAGCGGGGCCCCGTTTCGGTGAGCAGTTCTTC
CASSQVAGPRFGEQFF
>-|13|TRBV6-1|TRBJ2-7|-
TGTGCCAGCAGTCCCGGGATATCCTACGAGCAGTACTTC
CASSPGISYEQYF
>-|12|TRBV28|TRBJ1-5|-
TGTGCCAGCGCTGGTTTAGGTCAGCCCCAGCATTTT
CASAGLGQPQHF
>TRBD2|18|TRBV7-8|TRBJ2-6|-
TGTGCCAGCAGCCAGCAAGCCGGGACTATCTCTGGGGCCAACGTCCTGACTTTC
CASSQQAGTISGANVLTF
>-|12|TRBV28|TRBJ2-5|-
TGTGCCAGCAGTGGGGAGCAAGAGACCCAGTACTTC
CASSGEQETQYF
>-|14|TRBV27|TRBJ1-1|-
TGTGCCAGCAGTCCCCCACGGGGTGGAACTGAAGCTTTCTTT
CASSPPRGGTEAFF
>TRBD2|15|TRBV5-1|TRBJ2-5|-
TGCGCCAGCAGCTTGGGTTTAGCGGGAGAGGTTGAGCAGTACTTC
CASSLGLAGEVEQYF
>TRBD2|15|TRBV10-1|TRBJ2-2|-
TGCGCCAGAGAACGACTAGCGGGAGGGACCGGGGAGCTGTTTTTT
CARERLAGGTGELFF
>TRBD1|13|TRBV6-1|TRBJ2-7|once
TGTGCCAGCAGTGAAAGGGGGCTGCGGGAGCAGTACTTC
CASSERGLREQYF
>-|15|TRBV7-8|TRBJ2-1|-
TGTGCCAGCAGCTTCGGAGCGGGTATCTACAATGAGCAGTTCTTC
CASSFGAGIYNEQFF
>TRBD2|20|TRBV28|TRBJ2-7|-
TGTGCCAGCAGTTTCCCCTCCACCGGGACTAGCGGGAGAAGCTCCTACGAGCAGTACTTC
CASSFPSTGTSGRSSYEQYF
>-|14|TRBV6-1|TRBJ2-7|once
TGTGCCAGCAGTGAATACACAGGGATGTACGAGCAGTACTTC
CASSEYTGMYEQYF
>-|13|TRBV6-6|TRBJ1-4|-
TGTGCCAGCAGTTACGTAACTAATGAAAAACTGTTTTTT
CASSYVTNEKLFF
>TRBD2|14|TRBV7-8|TRBJ2-3|-
TGTGCCAGCAGCTTAGGCGGGAGGACAGATACGCAGTATTTT
CASSLGGRTDTQYF
>TRBD1|15|TRBV28|TRBJ1-2|-
TGTGCCAGCAGTTCTCTTGCGACAGGGATGTATGGCTACACCTTC
CASSSLATGMYGYTF
>TRBD2|17|TRBV11-2|TRBJ2-7|-
TGTGCCAGCAGCTCTCAAATCGGACTAGCGGGAGTTTTCGAGCAGTACTTC
CASSSQIGLAGVFEQYF
>-|17|TRBV28|TRBJ2-4|-
TGTGCCAGCAGTTCTCTGGAAGGGGCCCCAGCCAAAAACATTCAGTACTTC
CASSSLEGAPAKNIQYF
>-|14|TRBV28|TRBJ1-1|-
TGTGCCAGCAGTTTTCGCGCAGTTAGCTCTGAAGCTTTCTTT
CASSFRAVSSEAFF
>-|13|TRBV28|TRBJ2-7|-
TGTGCCAGCAGTTTAGGCCCCTCCTACGAGCAGTACTTC
CASSLGPSYEQYF
>-|13|TRBV11-2|TRBJ2-1|-
TGTGCCAGCAGCGCAATTACCCGGGGTGAGCAGTTCTTC
CASSAITRGEQFF
>TRBD1|15|TRBV28|TRBJ2-1|-
TGTGCCAGCAGTCTCGGGACAGGGAGGTTAAATGAGCAGTTCTTC
CASSLGTGRLNEQFF
>TRBD1|15|TRBV5-1|TRBJ2-7|-
TGCGCCAGCAGCTTCGACGGGACAGGGCCCAACGAGCAGTACTTC
CASSFDGTGPNEQYF
>TRBD2|20|TRBV4-2|TRBJ2-3|-
TGTGCCAGCAGCCAAGGGGTAACGACTAGCGGGAGGAGGGGCACAGATACGCAGTATTTT
CASSQGVTTSGRRGTDTQYF
>TRBD2|17|TRBV28|TRBJ2-2|-
TGTGCCAGCAGTTTCCCTAGCGGGAGTACTAACACCGGGGAGCTGTTTTTT
CASSFPSGSTNTGELFF
>-|13|TRBV11-2|TRBJ2-5|-
TGTGCCAGCAGCTTGGGGGGGCCTAGGGAGCAGTACTTC
CASSLGGPREQYF
>-|15|TRBV10-2|TRBJ1-2|-
TGCGCCAGCAGCCCAGGTCCCCCCGGGAGCTATGGCTACACCTTC
CASSPGPPGSYGYTF
>TRBD1|15|TRBV5-3|TRBJ2-7|-
TGTGCCAGAAGCTTGGTTGGGACAGGGGGCGACGAGCAGTACTTC
CARSLVGTGGDEQYF
>TRBD1|18|TRBV7-9|TRBJ2-7|-
TGTGCCAGCAGCGGCGGGACAGGGTCCGGGGCCTTCTCCTACGAGCAGTACTTC
CASSGGTGSGAFSYEQYF
>TRBD2|16|TRBV28|TRBJ2-7|once
TGTGCCAGCAGTTGGGGAAGACTAGCGGGCGACTACGAGCAGTACTTC
CASSWGRLAGDYEQYF
>TRBD2|14|TRBV28|TRBJ2-1|-
TGTGCCAGCAAAAGTCACTACTCCGCGCGGGAGTTGTTCTTC
CASKSHYSARELFF
>TRBD1|17|TRBV19|TRBJ1-1|few
TGTGCCAGTAGAGCCCGAGGGACAGGCCCTATGAACACTGAAGCTTTCTTT
CASRARGTGPMNTEAFF
>-|15|TRBV6-1|TRBJ1-2|once
TGTGCCACCACCTCTAATTCGGCAGCTAACTATGGCTACACCTTC
CATTSNSAANYGYTF
>-|12|TRBV28|TRBJ2-2|-
TGTGCCAGCAGCCTTGTTAACGGGGAGCTGTTTTTT
CASSLVNGELFF